A single sample is the source of the 3 T cell receptor beta chains below, sequenced in a study of OX40 agonist ivuxolimab in advanced cancers. TCRdb keeps only in-frame clones here, not all; method: immunoSEQ multiplex PCR. Among about 66,000 clones listed, about 85% were seen once. The specimen was CD4+ or CD8+ T cells sorted from blood, collected in a trial of the OX40 agonist ivuxolimab. Source of these receptors: an adult with an advanced solid tumor such as melanoma, head and neck, liver or kidney cancer.

The genes are TRBV30 and TRBJ2-3; a possible D gene is TRBD1 (6 bases). V lost 5 bases and J lost 2, with 8 bases in between. Looked up from germline, CDR1 is GTSNPN and CDR2 is SVGIG (reference sequence). The CDR3 extends over 12 amino acids. CDR3 loop: CAWGQSTDTQYF. The CDR3 nucleotides read TGTGCCTGGGGACAGTCCACAGATACGCAGTATTTT.

J is TRBJ1-1 and V is TRBV19; 9 bases are a match to TRBD1. Germline CDR1 is LNHDA and CDR2 is SQIVND (reference sequence). The CDR3 runs to 13 residues. The V and J ends lost 5 bases and 5 bases, in that order; junction bases with no gene match: 3. CDR3 nucleotides: TGTGCCAGTAGTGACAGGGGGGGAACTGAAGCTTTCTTT. Its translation: CASSDRGGTEAFF.

The V call is TRBV2, the J call TRBJ2-1, with 12 nucleotides matching TRBD2. The trim removed 6 bases at V and 7 bases at J, leaving 7 bases unmatched. The V gene's germline CDR1 is SNHLY and CDR2 FYNNEI. The CDR3 totals 15 residues. As DNA, the CDR3 is TGTGCCAGCAGGAAGACTAGCGGGAGTTGGAATGAGCAGTTCTTC. Translation gives CASRKTSGSWNEQFF.